Presented here are 26 T cell receptor beta chains from one specimen sequenced in a study of shared clonotypes between healthy human individuals. The assay was immunoSEQ multiplex PCR, and TCRdb's table has in-frame clones only and misses some. The sample holds roughly 2.2 million clones, just over 90% seen once. Input material: naive CD4+ T cells from PBMCs. Subset here: CD45RA+ positively selected. The receptors shown here come from a man younger than 35 in good health. Some clones in this sample may be carry-over from other donors' samples.

The J gene is TRBJ2-2, the V gene TRBV11-2; 9 nucleotides line up with TRBD2. Germline CDR1 is SGHAT and CDR2 is FQNNGV. The CDR3 contains 17 residues. With 1 base clipped from V and 6 bases from J, the junction kept 9 bases outside the gene matches. CDR3 protein: CASSLVVAGAFSGELFF. CDR3 in DNA: TGTGCCAGCAGCTTAGTTGTAGCGGGAGCTTTTTCCGGGGAGCTGTTTTTT.

CDR3 DNA sequence: TGTGCCTGGAGTGGTGGACAGGAGGAGACCCAGTACTTC. It codes for CAWSGGQEETQYF. This chain connects TRBV30 to TRBJ2-5, with TRBD1 identical over 7 bases. The trim removed 1 base at V and 5 bases at J, leaving 4 bases unmatched. Per germline, CDR1 GTSNPN and CDR2 SVGIG (reference sequence). The CDR3 length is 13 residues. Variable domain in full (rest from reference TRBV30 and TRBJ2-5): SQTIHQWPATLVQPVGSPLSLECTVEGTSNPNLYWYRQAAGRGLQLLFYSVGIGQISSEVPQNLSASRPQDRQFILSSKKLLLSDSGFYLCAWSGGQEETQYFGPGTRLLVL.

The genes are TRBV7-9 and TRBJ2-3; 12 bases line up with TRBD2. CDR1 and CDR2 (germline): SEHNR, FQNEAQ (reference sequence). The CDR3 runs 11 residues. V was pared by 11 bases and J by 14 bases, with 8 bases of the junction left unmatched. The CDR3 DNA follows: TGTGCCGGACAACGACTAGCGGGAGTGTATTTT. Its translation: CAGQRLAGVYF.

The V call is TRBV6-6, the J call TRBJ2-1, with 7 bases aligning to TRBD1. This CDR3 spans 13 amino acids. In germline, CDR1 is MNHNY, CDR2 SVGAGI (reference sequence). V lost 4 bases and J lost 7; bases outside the gene matches: 4. CDR3 sequence reads: CASSSTGINEQFF. For the CDR3, the DNA is TGTGCCAGCAGTTCGACAGGGATAAATGAGCAGTTCTTC.

V gene TRBV9 combines with J gene TRBJ2-3; D call uncertain. This CDR3 contains 16 residues. Trimming shortened V by 0 bases and J by 2 bases, and 13 bases separated the two germline ends. The germline gives CDR1 SGDLS, CDR2 YYNGEE. The CDR3 DNA reads TGTGCCAGCAGCGTAGAAGGGTCTCTGATCACAGATACGCAGTATTTT. It codes for CASSVEGSLITDTQYF.

The rearrangement uses TRBV6-5 and TRBJ2-2, with 8 bases aligning to TRBD1. The CDR3 length is 16 residues. Trimming at V came to 0 bases and at J to 5 bases, leaving 5 bases not matched to a gene. Germline values: CDR1 MNHEY, CDR2 SVGAGI. CDR3 sequence: CASSYSRRGLTGELFF. CDR3 DNA sequence: TGTGCCAGCAGTTACTCGCGCAGGGGGCTAACCGGGGAGCTGTTTTTT.

The chain recombines TRBV28 with TRBJ2-7; either TRBD1 or TRBD2 may supply D (7 bases each). Looked up from germline, CDR1 is MDHEN and CDR2 is SYDVKM. V was clipped by 8 bases and J by 2 bases, with 10 bases between them. This CDR3 comprises 12 residues. DNA of the CDR3: TGTGCCAGCCAGGGGGGGACCTACGAGCAGTACTTC. This encodes CASQGGTYEQYF.

The chain recombines TRBV7-6 with TRBJ2-2; maybe TRBD2 (5 bases). Germline CDR1 SGHVS, CDR2 FNYEAQ. The CDR3 totals 14 residues. Trimming shortened V by 2 bases and J by 6 bases, and 10 bases separated the two germline ends. The CDR3 sequence: CASSLSQEAGELFF. The CDR3 bases are TGTGCCAGCAGCTTAAGTCAGGAGGCCGGGGAGCTGTTTTTT.

The chain joins TRBV29-1 to TRBJ2-5; a weak D match, TRBD1 (6 bases). The DNA end is a closer match to TRBJ2-7, so the J assignment may be wrong. Germline V gene data show CDR1 as SQVTM and CDR2 as ANQGSEA. The CDR3 totals 11 residues. DNA for the CDR3: TGCATCGCCGGGGACACCCGCGAGCAGTACTTC. Its translation is CIAGDTREQYF.

The J gene is TRBJ2-5, the V gene TRBV28; 10 nucleotides align to TRBD2. From germline, CDR1 is MDHEN and CDR2 SYDVKM. The trim removed 6 bases at V and 5 bases at J, leaving 9 bases unmatched. The CDR3 consists of 15 residues. The CDR3 DNA reads as TGTGCCAGCAGAGAAGCGGGAGGGACCTTGGAGACCCAGTACTTC. It specifies CASREAGGTLETQYF.

This chain connects TRBV5-1 to TRBJ2-5; perhaps D is TRBD1 or TRBD2 (5 bases each). Looked up from germline, CDR1 is SGHRS and CDR2 is YFSETQ. The CDR3 is made up of 16 amino acids. V was cut by 4 bases and J by 2 bases, with 18 bases left in between. The CDR3 DNA is TGCGCCAGCAGCCAGAGGACAATACCGGGGCAAGAGACCCAGTACTTC. As protein: CASSQRTIPGQETQYF.

V and J are TRBV4-1 and TRBJ2-1; D is ambiguous. Trimming cost V 0 bases and J 9 bases, with 12 bases left between them. The CDR3 runs to 14 residues. Germline loops: CDR1 MGHRA, CDR2 YSYEKL. CDR3 coding DNA: TGCGCCAGCAGCCAAGACATGGTCGCGGTTGAGCAGTTCTTC. Its translation is CASSQDMVAVEQFF.

The chain recombines TRBV7-9 with TRBJ2-7; D is possibly TRBD1 (5 bases). The CDR3 is 12 residues long. Germline V gene data show CDR1 as SEHNR and CDR2 as FQNEAQ (reference sequence). V lost 5 bases and J 6 bases, leaving 11 bases between the germline ends. This chain's CDR3 is CASSSDSPEQYF. In nucleotides, the CDR3 is TGTGCCAGCAGCAGTGACAGCCCCGAGCAGTACTTC.

The chain couples TRBV11-2 to TRBJ2-3; no definite D call. V lost 6 bases and J lost 4, with 8 bases in between. The CDR3 is 12 residues long. Germline loops: CDR1 SGHAT, CDR2 FQNNGV. CDR3 sequence (DNA): TGTGCCAGCAGTGAACGGGCAGATACGCAGTATTTT. This codes for CASSERADTQYF.

This clone is a singleton in its sample. The chain has TRBV27 and TRBJ2-1; TRBD2 agrees at 9 bases. The CDR3 has 16 amino acids. Germline values: CDR1 MNHEY, CDR2 SMNVEV (reference sequence). The V gene end was trimmed by 5 bases and the J gene end by 0 bases; junction bases not matched to a gene: 5. The CDR3 region has the DNA TGTGCCAGCAGTCTCCTTAGCGGGGGCTCCTACAATGAGCAGTTCTTC. It is translated as CASSLLSGGSYNEQFF.

For this clone: Other DNA sequences in the sample encode the same CDR3. The gene calls are TRBV9 and TRBJ1-1; D is perhaps TRBD1 (6 bases). The V and J ends lost 0 bases and 2 bases respectively, with 8 bases between them. CDR1 and CDR2 from the germline V gene are SGDLS and YYNGEE. The CDR3 loop spans 14 amino acids. The DNA of the CDR3 is TGTGCCAGCAGCGTAGACAGGGCTAACACTGAAGCTTTCTTT. Translated: CASSVDRANTEAFF.

The V gene is TRBV27, the J gene TRBJ2-2, with 8 nucleotides matching TRBD1. Germline V gene sequence: CDR1 MNHEY, CDR2 SMNVEV (reference sequence). Unmatched junction bases numbered 16, after V lost 6 bases and J lost 4 bases. This CDR3 has 18 amino acids. The CDR3 DNA is TGTGCCAGCAGCCACTACACCAGGACAGGGAAGGGCACCGGGGAGCTGTTTTTT. This encodes CASSHYTRTGKGTGELFF.

The genes are TRBV11-2 and TRBJ2-7; D is ambiguous. The CDR3 runs to 13 residues. Trimming stripped 5 bases from V and 5 bases from J, with 13 bases between. Germline V gene data show CDR1 as SGHAT and CDR2 as FQNNGV. DNA of the CDR3: TGTGCCAGCAGCCCTCAACTTCGGAACGAGCAGTACTTC. Protein product: CASSPQLRNEQYF. The full variable domain, completed using reference TRBV11-2 and TRBJ2-7, is EAGVAQSPRYKIIEKRQSVAFWCNPISGHATLYWYQQILGQGPKLLIQFQNNGVVDDSQLPKDRFSAERLKGVDSTLKIQPAKLEDSAVYLCASSPQLRNEQYFGPGTRLTVT.

Worth noting for this clone: Other DNA sequences within the sample encode an identical CDR3. This sequence joins TRBV27 and TRBJ2-1; 9 positions match TRBD1. With V trimmed by 5 bases and J by 0 bases, 2 bases remained unmatched. Germline CDR1 MNHEY, CDR2 SMNVEV (reference sequence). The CDR3 is 15 amino acids. CDR3 in amino acids: CASSPDRGSYNEQFF. CDR3 bases: TGTGCCAGCAGTCCGGACAGGGGCTCCTACAATGAGCAGTTCTTC.

V is TRBV7-2 and J is TRBJ1-5; TRBD1 is a possible D gene (6 bases). CDR1 and CDR2 from the germline V gene are SGHTA and FQGNSA. This CDR3 has 16 amino acids. The V end was cut by 0 bases, the J end by 5 bases, with 14 bases between. CDR3 sequence (DNA): TGTGCCAGCAGCTTAGCGTGGGGGGGCTATGATCAGCCCCAGCATTTT. This encodes CASSLAWGGYDQPQHF.

The chain is built from TRBV30 and TRBJ2-1; 8 nucleotides line up with TRBD1. With 3 bases clipped from V and 10 bases from J, the junction kept 8 bases outside the gene matches. Germline V gene lookup returns CDR1 GTSNPN and CDR2 SVGIG (reference sequence). The CDR3 is made up of 13 amino acids. The CDR3 region is CAWRLQGAGEQFF. The DNA of the CDR3 is TGTGCCTGGAGACTCCAGGGGGCAGGGGAGCAGTTCTTC.

CDR3 in amino acids: CASSLGTSGQTYEQYF. The DNA for the CDR3 is TGTGCCAGCAGCTTAGGGACTAGCGGACAAACCTACGAGCAGTACTTC. The chain employs TRBV7-6 and TRBJ2-7, with TRBD2 matching over 10 bases. Germline V CDR1 and CDR2: SGHVS, FNYEAQ. The length of the CDR3 is 16 residues. The ends lost 1 base at V and 2 bases at J; junction bases unmatched: 5.

CDR3 sequence (DNA): TGTGCCAGCAGTTTGAGCCCTACGGATGGCTACACCTTC. This translates into CASSLSPTDGYTF. The J gene is TRBJ1-2, the V gene TRBV28, with no clear D. V was trimmed by 3 bases and J by 6 bases, leaving 11 bases between them. Germline lookup yields CDR1 MDHEN and CDR2 SYDVKM. The CDR3 sequence is 13 residues long.

The chain uses TRBV27 and TRBJ2-7, with D perhaps matching TRBD2 (5 bases). Germline CDR1 reads MNHEY; CDR2 reads SMNVEV (reference sequence). V lost 4 bases to trimming and J lost 3 bases, with 13 bases between them. This CDR3 comprises 14 residues. CDR3 sequence (DNA): TGTGCCAGCAGTTCACCGGGGAAAGGCTACGAGCAGTACTTC. Translation gives CASSSPGKGYEQYF.

The chain carries TRBV5-1 and TRBJ2-5; 15 nucleotides agree with TRBD2. This CDR3 region has 16 residues. The V gene's germline CDR1 is SGHRS and CDR2 YFSETQ. J lost 4 bases, V lost 4 bases, and 5 bases had no gene match. The CDR3 nucleotides are TGCGCCAGCAGCGTGGGACTAGCGGGAGGTAGAGAGACCCAGTACTTC. Residues: CASSVGLAGGRETQYF.

The chain has TRBV6-6 and TRBJ2-1, with TRBD1 matching 7 bases. CDR3 length: 16 amino acids. Per the germline V gene, CDR1 is MNHNY and CDR2 is SVGAGI (reference sequence). V lost 4 bases, J lost 1 base, and 7 bases stayed unmatched. In nucleotides, the CDR3 is TGTGCCAGCAGTTCCGCGCAGGGGGTTTCCTACAATGAGCAGTTCTTC. Its protein is CASSSAQGVSYNEQFF.